This entry features one T cell receptor beta chain sequence. The antigen is not known. The record originates from a study of identical twins. Findings and limits, study-wide: Alpha sequences that were out-of-frame and twin-shared showed an excess of low generation probability. It was possible that invariant MAIT and iNKT cells partly confounded the zero-insertion analyses. Compared with models, monozygotic twins showed more out-of-frame TCR alpha sharing.

It was template switching that added a universal primer site, and there were unique molecular identifiers on the cDNA. Using its own MiXCR run on the 5' RACE reads, TCRdb lists one record per CDR3 protein. The data contain approximately 620,000 distinct CDR3 sequences, 8.6% of them seen just once; the ten biggest clones take up 0.98%. This CDR3 has 15 amino acids. V lost 7 bases to trimming and J lost 4 bases; unmatched junction nucleotides: 8. Germline V gene data show CDR1 as MNHEY and CDR2 as SVGEGT. These data were also filed under a second study, of yellow fever vaccine responses in identical twins.

Specimen: PBMCs. This TCR was sampled from a woman aged 18-29 years in good health. V gene TRBV6-2 or TRBV6-3 combines with J gene TRBJ2-3, with 10 bases lining up with TRBD1. The CDR3 DNA reads as TGTGCCAGCACCCAGGGACAGGGGTATGCAGATACGCAGTATTTT. Amino acids: CASTQGQGYADTQYF.